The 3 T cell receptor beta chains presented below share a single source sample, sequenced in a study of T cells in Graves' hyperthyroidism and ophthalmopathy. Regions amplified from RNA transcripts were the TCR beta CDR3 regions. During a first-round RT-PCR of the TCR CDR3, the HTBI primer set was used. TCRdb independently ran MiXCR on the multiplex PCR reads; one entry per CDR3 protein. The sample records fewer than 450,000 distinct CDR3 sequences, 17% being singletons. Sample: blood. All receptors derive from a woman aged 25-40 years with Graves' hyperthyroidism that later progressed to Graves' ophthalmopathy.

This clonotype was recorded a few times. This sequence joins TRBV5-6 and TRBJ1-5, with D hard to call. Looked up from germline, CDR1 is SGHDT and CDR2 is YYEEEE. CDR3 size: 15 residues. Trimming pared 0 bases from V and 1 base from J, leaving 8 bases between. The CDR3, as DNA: TGTGCCAGCAGCTTGGGGATTCAGAGCAATCAGCCCCAGCATTTT. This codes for CASSLGIQSNQPQHF.

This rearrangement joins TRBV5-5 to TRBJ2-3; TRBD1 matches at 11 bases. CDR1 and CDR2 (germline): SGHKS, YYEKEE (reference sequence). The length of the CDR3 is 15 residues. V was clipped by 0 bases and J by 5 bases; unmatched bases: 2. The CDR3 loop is CASSLVGTGGDTQYF. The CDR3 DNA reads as TGTGCCAGCAGCTTGGTCGGGACAGGGGGAGATACGCAGTATTTT.

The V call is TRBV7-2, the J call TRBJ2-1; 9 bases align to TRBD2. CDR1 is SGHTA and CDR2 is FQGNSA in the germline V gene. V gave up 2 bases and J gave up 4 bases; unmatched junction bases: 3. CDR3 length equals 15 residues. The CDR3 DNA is TGTGCCAGCAGCTTAAAAGCGGGGGGTTACAATGAGCAGTTCTTC. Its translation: CASSLKAGGYNEQFF.